This TCR beta chain appears in the sequencing data of a study of early T cells in non-severe SARS-CoV-2 infection. Study as a whole: Sequencing of bulk RNA from unsorted whole blood was done, without chain pairing.

Study-wide points: VDJdb matches were skewed toward anti-spike CD8 T cell responses.

This clonotype was found a few times. Antigen: not known. With 0 bases removed from V and 0 bases from J, the gap between germline ends came to 8 bases. CDR3 length: 15 residues. CDR1 is MNHEY and CDR2 is SVGAGI in the germline V gene. The TCR library protocol was used to attach unique molecular identifiers. These identifiers were attached to individual cDNA molecules. TCRdb independently ran MiXCR on the 5' RACE reads; one entry per CDR3 protein. The sample holds 80,000 to 100,000 distinct CDR3 sequences, approximately 14% seen once. The chain recombines TRBV6-5 with TRBJ1-2; no firm D call. The receptor comes from an adult who was a healthcare worker with PCR-confirmed SARS-CoV-2 infection or an uninfected control (not recorded which). Material for sequencing was whole blood. Here the CDR3 DNA reads TGTGCCAGCAGTTACTCGATGGAGACTAACTATGGCTACACCTTC. It encodes CASSYSMETNYGYTF.